This T cell receptor (beta chain) was profiled in a study of shared clonotypes between healthy human individuals. Study context: The donor pool was made up of two women and a few men aged 18 to 49. Study results and limitations: A few donors had roughly 5% of their naive CD4 clonotypes in common.

Of note for this clone: The antigen is unknown.

Libraries were prepared by immunoSEQ multiplex PCR; TCRdb keeps only in-frame clonotypes and omits some of them. The table records millions of clones, 85% to 95% of them present only once. This CDR3 spans 13 amino acids. CDR1 is LNHDA and CDR2 is SQIVND in the germline V gene (reference sequence). V lost 5 bases, J lost 5 bases, and 3 bases stayed unmatched. This receptor was identified in a man between 18 and 35 years old in good health. Sequencing was performed on naive CD4+ T cells sorted from blood. Subset specified: CD45RA+ positively selected. V usage is TRBV19 and J usage is TRBJ2-1; 7 positions agree with TRBD2. For the CDR3, the DNA is TGTGCCAGTAGTTGGGGGGGAAACAATGAGCAGTTCTTC. Its protein is CASSWGGNNEQFF.